This TCR beta chain was recovered during a study of long-term antiretroviral therapy in people with HIV. Researchers ran immunoSEQ v3.0 at survey level. Libraries were prepared by immunoSEQ multiplex PCR; TCRdb keeps only in-frame clonotypes and omits some of them. The sample consists of roughly 36,000 clones, about 85% of them appearing once. This clonotype originated in a woman aged 30 to 39 with HIV. Sequenced here: unsorted PBMCs, sampled roughly 2.8 years before starting antiretroviral therapy.

The CDR3 is CASSLARVSDTQYF. As DNA, the CDR3 is TGTGCCAGCAGCTTAGCCCGGGTATCAGATACGCAGTATTTT. The J gene is TRBJ2-3, the V gene TRBV11-2; D is unclear. The CDR3 has 14 amino acids. V was trimmed by 1 base and J by 4 bases, leaving 9 bases between them. In germline, CDR1 is SGHAT, CDR2 FQNNGV.